This T cell receptor (beta chain) comes out of a study of CD8+CD57+ T cells in acquired aplastic anemia. Overall study: Sorted CD4+ plus CD8+ cells gave DNA averaging 3.2 ug.

Researchers used genomic DNA as the template to profile TCR beta VDJ and CDR3. A single record per CDR3 protein comes from TCRdb applying MiXCR to the reads. Among some 190,000 distinct CDR3 sequences listed, around 45% were seen once. CDR3 length: 17 residues. The germline CDR1 and CDR2 sequences are MDHEN and SYDVKM. J gave up 6 bases and V 2 bases, and 15 bases lay outside the gene matches. General study results and limits: With respect to CD8+ Simpson's diversity, patients and controls did not differ significantly. Twenty-nine CD8+ CDR3 sequences were shared between patients and controls.

On this clonotype itself: Its matching antigen is unknown.

This clonotype was sampled from a human donor in good health. The chain joins TRBV28 to TRBJ2-7, with 8 bases matching TRBD2. The material sequenced was sorted CD4+, CD8+, or CD8+CD57+ T cells (not recorded which) from PBMCs. The CDR3 DNA reads TGTGCCAGCAGTTTACCCCAGACTAGCGCGAGGGCCCGCGAGCAGTACTTC. Encoded protein: CASSLPQTSARAREQYF.